These T cell receptor beta chains were read from a single sample in a study of blood T cell repertoires in COVID-19. Using immunoSEQ multiplex PCR, the repertoire was profiled, and TCRdb retains in-frame clones only, with some absent. The sample lists tens of thousands of clones, roughly 90% seen once, with roughly an eighth in the top ten. The sample was peripheral blood. Receptor source: a human donor in a cohort sampled during active COVID-19. The CDR3 runs from the conserved cysteine through the conserved F or W. A D gene is named only where the DNA matches it firmly. Clone size is stated in some rows and not others, as once, few, many or a class when expanded.

CDR3 protein,CDR3 DNA,J gene,clone size,V gene,D gene
CASSGDRLYGYTF,TGTGCCAGCAGCGGTGACAGGCTCTATGGCTACACCTTC,TRBJ1-2,NA,TRBV7-9,NA
CASSLGGSYEQYF,TGTGCCAGCAGCCTAGGGGGTTCCTACGAGCAGTACTTC,TRBJ2-7,NA,TRBV6-5,NA
CASSARVVYTEAFF,TGTGCCAGCAGCGCCAGGGTAGTGTACACTGAAGCTTTCTTT,TRBJ1-1,NA,TRBV7-2,NA
CASRLPDRVYEQYF,TGTGCCAGCAGGTTACCGGACAGGGTCTACGAGCAGTACTTC,TRBJ2-7,NA,TRBV6-6,TRBD1
CASSLTDRGLSYGYTF,TGTGCCAGCAGTTTAACGGACAGGGGACTCTCCTATGGCTACACCTTC,TRBJ1-2,few,TRBV27,TRBD1
CASSLAGGGETQYF,TGTGCCAGCAGCTTAGCGGGGGGAGGGGAGACCCAGTACTTC,TRBJ2-5,NA,TRBV7-2,TRBD2
CSASRLADNEQFF,TGCAGTGCTAGTAGGCTAGCCGACAATGAGCAGTTCTTC,TRBJ2-1,NA,TRBV20-1,NA
CATSRGQGSSGNTIYF,TGTGCCACCAGCAGAGGACAGGGCTCCTCTGGAAACACCATATATTTT,TRBJ1-3,NA,TRBV15,TRBD1
CASSNTGGNTEAFF,TGTGCCAGCAGCAACACGGGGGGGAACACTGAAGCTTTCTTT,TRBJ1-1,NA,TRBV7-3,NA
CASSLEQGGSFGYTF,TGTGCCAGCAGCTTAGAACAGGGGGGATCTTTTGGCTACACCTTC,TRBJ1-2,NA,TRBV7-9,TRBD1
CASSYSQGTEAFF,TGTGCCAGCAGTTACTCACAGGGCACTGAAGCTTTCTTT,TRBJ1-1,NA,TRBV6-5,NA
CASSARQGIGGRESEQYF,TGTGCCAGCAGCGCGCGACAGGGTATAGGGGGGCGAGAGAGCGAGCAGTACTTC,TRBJ2-7,NA,TRBV7-9,NA
CASSLRTGLTDTQYF,TGTGCCAGCAGCTTGAGGACAGGACTCACAGATACGCAGTATTTT,TRBJ2-3,NA,TRBV7-9,TRBD1
CASSLPGTGPYEQYF,TGTGCCAGCAGTCTTCCCGGGACAGGGCCGTACGAGCAGTACTTC,TRBJ2-7,NA,TRBV6-5,TRBD1
CASSLGYDEAFF,TGTGCCAGCAGTCTCGGGTATGATGAAGCTTTCTTT,TRBJ1-1,NA,TRBV7-2,NA
CASSQESRDKAFF,TGTGCCAGCAGCCAAGAATCAAGGGACAAAGCTTTCTTT,TRBJ1-1,once,TRBV4-2,NA
CASSVDPSGGVTDTQYF,TGTGCCAGCAGCGTAGACCCCAGCGGGGGGGTCACAGATACGCAGTATTTT,TRBJ2-3,NA,TRBV9,TRBD2
CASSLEGQPNEKLFF,TGCGCCAGCAGCTTGGAAGGACAGCCTAATGAAAAACTGTTTTTT,TRBJ1-4,NA,TRBV5-1,NA
CASSPALTNMNTEAFF,TGTGCCAGCTCACCGGCTTTGACAAACATGAACACTGAAGCTTTCTTT,TRBJ1-1,few,TRBV18,NA
CASSLYDRQNEQFF,TGCGCCAGCAGCCTCTACGACCGACAGAATGAGCAGTTCTTC,TRBJ2-1,NA,TRBV4-3,NA
CASSISGLVLSTDTQYF,TGTGCCAGTAGTATTTCCGGACTTGTCTTAAGCACAGATACGCAGTATTTT,TRBJ2-3,NA,TRBV19,NA
CASIQGHEQYF,TGTGCCAGTATCCAGGGCCACGAGCAGTACTTC,TRBJ2-7,NA,TRBV10-3,NA
CAWSGQGRSSPLHF,TGTGCCTGGAGTGGGCAGGGGCGAAGTTCACCCCTCCACTTT,TRBJ1-6,few,TRBV30,NA
CASSPGTSGPDTQYF,TGTGCCAGCAGTCCCGGGACTAGCGGGCCAGATACGCAGTATTTT,TRBJ2-3,NA,TRBV2,TRBD2
CASSRDIEKLFF,TGTGCCAGCAGCAGGGACATTGAAAAACTGTTTTTT,TRBJ1-4,NA,TRBV6-6,NA
CASSLGLVPGLAADTQYF,TGTGCCAGCAGCTTGGGGCTAGTCCCGGGACTAGCAGCAGATACGCAGTATTTT,TRBJ2-3,NA,TRBV7-2,TRBD2
CASSLSGLNTEAFF,TGTGCCAGCAGTCTCTCAGGATTGAACACTGAAGCTTTCTTT,TRBJ1-1,NA,TRBV27,NA
CAISVRLAGEGETQYF,TGTGCCATCAGTGTGCGACTAGCGGGGGAGGGGGAGACCCAGTACTTC,TRBJ2-5,NA,TRBV10-3,TRBD2
CASSLGLGQGAYEQYF,TGTGCCAGCAGCTTGGGGCTGGGACAGGGGGCCTACGAGCAGTACTTC,TRBJ2-7,NA,TRBV5-4,TRBD1
CASSLADRNTEAFF,TGCGCCAGCAGCCTAGCGGACCGAAACACTGAAGCTTTCTTT,TRBJ1-1,NA,TRBV4-3,NA
CASSFSGAGTDTQYF,TGTGCCAGCAGCTTTAGCGGGGCTGGCACAGATACGCAGTATTTT,TRBJ2-3,NA,TRBV7-3,TRBD2
CASSSPAGQGSSPLHF,TGCGCCAGCAGCTCCCCCGCCGGACAGGGAAGTTCACCCCTCCACTTT,TRBJ1-6,NA,TRBV5-1,TRBD1
CASAPQEDTEAFF,TGTGCCAGCGCACCTCAGGAGGATACTGAAGCTTTCTTT,TRBJ1-1,NA,TRBV18,NA
CASKSEAEAFF,TGCGCCAGCAAGAGCGAAGCTGAAGCTTTCTTT,TRBJ1-1,NA,TRBV10-2,NA
CASSPRGQGGGTDTQYF,TGTGCCAGCAGCCCAAGAGGTCAGGGGGGCGGCACAGATACGCAGTATTTT,TRBJ2-3,NA,TRBV11-3,NA
CVGSMGADGYTF,TGTGTCGGGTCGATGGGGGCGGATGGCTACACCTTC,TRBJ1-2,NA,TRBV30,NA
CAISGQGTGNTIYF,TGTGCCATCAGTGGACAGGGGACTGGAAACACCATATATTTT,TRBJ1-3,NA,TRBV10-3,TRBD1
CASKPRVGPDTQYF,TGTGCCAGCAAGCCCAGGGTCGGTCCAGATACGCAGTATTTT,TRBJ2-3,once,TRBV13,NA
CASSPSPDRGYGYTF,TGTGCCAGCAGTCCGAGCCCCGACAGGGGGTATGGCTACACCTTC,TRBJ1-2,NA,TRBV6-6,TRBD1
CASSRVKNTGELFF,TGCGCCAGCAGCCGAGTCAAAAACACCGGGGAGCTGTTTTTT,TRBJ2-2,NA,TRBV4-1,NA
CASRPRGGSDTQYF,TGTGCCAGCAGGCCGAGGGGGGGATCAGATACGCAGTATTTT,TRBJ2-3,NA,TRBV3-1/TRBV3-2,NA
CASSRVTGASTEAFF,TGTGCCAGCAGCCGAGTTACAGGGGCGAGCACTGAAGCTTTCTTT,TRBJ1-1,NA,TRBV4-2,TRBD1
CASSVGQGYGYTF,TGCGCCAGCAGCGTAGGACAGGGGTATGGCTACACCTTC,TRBJ1-2,NA,TRBV5-1,TRBD1
CASSSGQINSPLHF,TGTGCCAGCAGCTCCGGACAGATTAATTCACCCCTCCACTTT,TRBJ1-6,once,TRBV5-6,NA
CASSLVGGETQYF,TGTGCCAGCAGCTTAGTAGGGGGAGAGACCCAGTACTTC,TRBJ2-5,once,TRBV7-7,NA
CAWSVSWTAYEQYF,TGTGCCTGGAGTGTATCCTGGACAGCCTACGAGCAGTACTTC,TRBJ2-7,NA,TRBV30,NA
CASSLRGLGDRGIPYEQYF,TGCGCCAGCAGCCTTAGGGGATTGGGTGACAGGGGGATTCCCTACGAGCAGTACTTC,TRBJ2-7,once,TRBV5-1,TRBD1
CASSWGQGTNYEQYF,TGTGCCAGCAGCTGGGGACAGGGAACGAACTACGAGCAGTACTTC,TRBJ2-7,NA,TRBV5-4,TRBD1
CASSQDLQGDGWGQPQHF,TGCGCCAGCAGCCAAGATCTACAGGGGGACGGTTGGGGTCAGCCCCAGCATTTT,TRBJ1-5,NA,TRBV4-3,TRBD1
CATSDSDRDKDTQYF,TGTGCCACCAGTGATTCCGATCGCGATAAGGATACGCAGTATTTT,TRBJ2-3,NA,TRBV24-1,NA
CATDLTIQIEAFF,TGTGCCACCGACCTAACTATCCAAATCGAAGCTTTCTTT,TRBJ1-1,NA,TRBV24-1,NA
CASSSNRDRLYGYTF,TGTGCCAGCAGCTCCAACCGGGACAGGCTCTATGGCTACACCTTC,TRBJ1-2,NA,TRBV7-2,TRBD1
CASSPRDRYGEAFF,TGTGCCAGCAGCCCCCGGGACAGGTACGGTGAAGCTTTCTTT,TRBJ1-1,once,TRBV3-1/TRBV3-2,TRBD1
CASSLAWESYEQYF,TGTGCCAGCAGCTTAGCATGGGAGTCCTACGAGCAGTACTTC,TRBJ2-7,NA,TRBV7-2,NA
CASSPPTGGAEETQYF,TGTGCCAGCTCACCTCCCACAGGCGGGGCCGAAGAGACCCAGTACTTC,TRBJ2-5,NA,TRBV18,NA